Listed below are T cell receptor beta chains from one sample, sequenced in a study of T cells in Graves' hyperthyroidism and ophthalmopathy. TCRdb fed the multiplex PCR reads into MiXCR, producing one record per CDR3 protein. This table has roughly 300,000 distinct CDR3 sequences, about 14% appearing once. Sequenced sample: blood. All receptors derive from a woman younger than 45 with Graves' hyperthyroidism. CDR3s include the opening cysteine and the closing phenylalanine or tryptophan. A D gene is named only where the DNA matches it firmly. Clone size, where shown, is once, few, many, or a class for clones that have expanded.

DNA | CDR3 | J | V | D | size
TGTGCCAGCAGTGGGGGGACTCAAGAGACCCAGTACTTC | CASSGGTQETQYF | TRBJ2-5 | TRBV28 | . | many
TGTGCCAGCAGCCCCTCTAGCGGGAGGGCCTCCCAAGAGACCCAGTACTTC | CASSPSSGRASQETQYF | TRBJ2-5 | TRBV3-1 | TRBD2 | many
TGTGCCAGCAGCCATGAAGGCCAGAATAATGAAAAACTGTTTTTT | CASSHEGQNNEKLFF | TRBJ1-4 | TRBV3-1 | . | many
TGTGCCAGCAGCAAACAGGGAACACTAGCCAAAAACATTCAGTACTTC | CASSKQGTLAKNIQYF | TRBJ2-4 | TRBV7-2 | . | .
TGTGCCAGCAGCTTAAGAGGGGGCCCTAATGAAAAACTGTTTTTT | CASSLRGGPNEKLFF | TRBJ1-4 | TRBV11-2 | TRBD1 | many
TGTGCCAGCGGTTGGGGGGCTTTGCAGTATTTT | CASGWGALQYF | TRBJ2-3 | TRBV6-1 | . | few
TGTGCCAGCAGCCTCTCGCGCGGGACTACTAAACTGTTTTTT | CASSLSRGTTKLFF | TRBJ1-4 | TRBV11-2 | . | .
TGTGCCAGCAGCTTGGGGGGATTAGCGGGGGCCAACGTCCTGACTTTC | CASSLGGLAGANVLTF | TRBJ2-6 | TRBV5-5 | . | few
TGTGCCAGCACCAACGGGTACAGCTACGAGCAGTACTTC | CASTNGYSYEQYF | TRBJ2-7 | TRBV6-2/TRBV6-3 | . | many
TGTGCCATCAGTGATGTAGCGGGAGGCCCCAATGAGCAGTTCTTC | CAISDVAGGPNEQFF | TRBJ2-1 | TRBV10-3 | TRBD2 | many
TGCAGCTGTGACAGGGCGAACAGTGAAGCTTTCTTT | CSCDRANSEAFF | TRBJ1-1 | TRBV29-1 | TRBD1 | many
TGTGCCAGCAGGCAGGGTTGGGGTAGGCGGGAGATGGATGAGCAGTTCTTC | CASRQGWGRREMDEQFF | TRBJ2-1 | TRBV28 | TRBD2 | .
TGCAGTGCTAGGATTTTGCGAGGAAACATTCAGTACTTC | CSARILRGNIQYF | TRBJ2-4 | TRBV20-1 | . | many
TGCAGTGCCTCCGTTCAGGGGGGAGGACAGCCCCAGCATTTT | CSASVQGGGQPQHF | TRBJ1-5 | TRBV20-1 | TRBD1 | many
TGTGCCAGCAGCTTAGATAGGTCCCCACCGCATTTT | CASSLDRSPPHF | TRBJ1-5 | TRBV7-2 | . | .
TGTGCCAGCAGTATGACGGCCACCATGAACACTGAAGCTTTCTTT | CASSMTATMNTEAFF | TRBJ1-1 | TRBV6-1 | . | many
TGCAGTGCTAGGGAGGGGAGGGGGACTAGCGGGAGAGATGAGCAGTTCTTC | CSAREGRGTSGRDEQFF | TRBJ2-1 | TRBV20-1 | TRBD2 | many